This note documents a single T cell receptor beta chain sequence. Looked up from germline, CDR1 is SGHTA and CDR2 is FQGNSA. This CDR3 is built from 13 residues. V was cut by 3 bases and J by 5 bases, with 11 bases left in between. This specimen comes from a study of blood T cell repertoires in COVID-19. For the study at large: COVID-19 samples from acute and convalescent phases originated in the United States, Italy and Spain. Sample material is recorded as cDNA or gDNA derived from T cells, B-cell-depleted T cells, or PBMCs.

Original data processing: Quantification of nucleated cells was approximated via reference gene primer amplification. Sequencing used immunoSEQ multiplex PCR; TCRdb keeps in-frame clones, though not all of them. Clone size and V and J calls were adopted from that table, with D and trimming inferred from the DNA. The sample has approximately 350,000 clones; around 92% are singletons. The receptor was isolated from a man aged 40-50 years with acute or convalescent COVID-19. V gene TRBV7-2 combines with J gene TRBJ2-7; weak D call: TRBD1 (6 bases). Sequencing used peripheral blood. CDR3 loop: CASSFSGADEQYF. The CDR3 DNA sequence: TGTGCCAGCAGCTTCTCAGGGGCCGACGAGCAGTACTTC. Variable domain in full (rest from reference TRBV7-2 and TRBJ2-7): GAGVSQSPSNKVTEKGKDVELRCDPISGHTALYWYRQSLGQGLEFLIYFQGNSAPDKSGLPSDRFSAERTGGSVSTLTIQRTQQEDSAVYLCASSFSGADEQYFGPGTRLTVT.